This T cell receptor beta chain was profiled in a study of cytomegalovirus exposure and HLA in healthy donors. This clone turned up a few times. Its antigen is undetermined. V lost 7 bases to trimming and J lost 8 bases, with 18 bases between them. The length of the CDR3 is 14 residues. Germline values: CDR1 LNHDA, CDR2 SQIVND (reference sequence). Study-level findings and limits: The authors listed 164 TCR beta chains as cytomegalovirus-associated.

The PCR had 60 Vbeta and 13 Jbeta primers. TCRdb's table, derived via immunoSEQ multiplex PCR, lists solely in-frame clones and lacks some. The sample includes about 130,000 clones, around 82% of them seen just once. The source is a man in his fifties in good health and CMV-seronegative. The J gene is TRBJ1-3, the V gene TRBV19; D is unresolved. Material: PBMCs. The CDR3 loop reads CASTTRGEGYTIYF. The DNA of the CDR3 is TGTGCCAGTACCACCCGGGGAGAAGGCTACACCATATATTTT. Drawing the rest from reference TRBV19 and TRBJ1-3, the complete variable domain is DGGITQSPKYLFRKEGQNVTLSCEQNLNHDAMYWYRQDPGQGLRLIYYSQIVNDFQKGDIAEGYSVSREKKESFPLTVTSAQKNPTAFYLCASTTRGEGYTIYFGEGSWLTVV.